Listed below are T cell receptor beta chains from one sample, sequenced in a study of tumour-infiltrating T cells in Burkitt lymphoma. Profiled with immunoSEQ multiplex PCR; TCRdb holds only in-frame clones, not every one. The data show over a thousand clones, about 16% seen once. Sequenced input: tumor tissue. Every receptor here comes from a human donor with Burkitt lymphoma. Each CDR3 is given with its conserved first and last residue. Each record gives: V gene, D gene, J gene, CDR3 protein. The D gene is left open where the match is weak.

TRBV6-1	TRBD1	TRBJ2-7	CASRTGGTHYEQYF
TRBV7-2	.	TRBJ1-6	CASSPAGLGSPLHF
TRBV11-2	.	TRBJ2-3	CASSPFFDHTQYF
TRBV6-6	.	TRBJ1-1	CASSTTGLEAFF
TRBV9	.	TRBJ2-7	CASSVEGGRAHEQYF
TRBV7-7	.	TRBJ2-2	CASSLEDLPHGELFF
TRBV9	.	TRBJ1-1	CASSPQENTEAFF
TRBV28	TRBD2	TRBJ2-3	CASSFAGGSSDTQYF
TRBV11-2	TRBD1	TRBJ2-1	CASSHRTGMRTYNEQFF
TRBV11-3	.	TRBJ2-3	CASTQRGTDTQYF
TRBV7-9	TRBD1	TRBJ1-2	CASSYTGTGSGYTF
TRBV30	.	TRBJ2-7	CAWSLGKAQYF
TRBV4-1	.	TRBJ2-5	CASSQGPILGETQYF
TRBV7-2	.	TRBJ2-2	CASSLASGELFF
TRBV7-9	TRBD2	TRBJ2-5	CASSSPLREGETQYF
TRBV6-6	TRBD1	TRBJ2-4	CASSPAGTGENIQYF
TRBV4-1	TRBD2	TRBJ2-7	CASSQLTSARYEQYF
TRBV4-2	TRBD2	TRBJ2-7	CASSQDPFSRGSTYEQYF
TRBV7-2	.	TRBJ2-5	CASSLTETQYF
TRBV18	.	TRBJ2-5	CASSKEFQETQYF
TRBV6-5	.	TRBJ2-1	CASSYLGDGVNNEQFF
TRBV9	.	TRBJ2-1	CASSVGLLAGYNEQFF
TRBV11-3	.	TRBJ1-4	CASSLDYGEKLFF
TRBV28	TRBD1	TRBJ2-5	CASRDFGTGGVQYF
TRBV14	.	TRBJ2-2	CASSQANGELFF